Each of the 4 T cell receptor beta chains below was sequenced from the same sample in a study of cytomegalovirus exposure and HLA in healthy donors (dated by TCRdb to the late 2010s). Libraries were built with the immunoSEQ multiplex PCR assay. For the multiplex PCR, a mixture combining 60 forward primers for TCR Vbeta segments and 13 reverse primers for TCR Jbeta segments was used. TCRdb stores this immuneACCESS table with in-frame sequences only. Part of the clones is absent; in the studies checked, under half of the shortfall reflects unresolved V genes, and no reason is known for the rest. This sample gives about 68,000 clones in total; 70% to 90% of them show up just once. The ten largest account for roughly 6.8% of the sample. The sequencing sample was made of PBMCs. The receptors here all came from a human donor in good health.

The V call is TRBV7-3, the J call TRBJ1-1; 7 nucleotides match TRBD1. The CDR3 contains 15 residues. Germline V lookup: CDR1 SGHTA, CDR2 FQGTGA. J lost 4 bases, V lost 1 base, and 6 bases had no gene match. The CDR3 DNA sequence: TGTGCCAGCAGCTTAAAAGGAGGGGGCTCCACTGAAGCTTTCTTT. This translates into CASSLKGGGSTEAFF.

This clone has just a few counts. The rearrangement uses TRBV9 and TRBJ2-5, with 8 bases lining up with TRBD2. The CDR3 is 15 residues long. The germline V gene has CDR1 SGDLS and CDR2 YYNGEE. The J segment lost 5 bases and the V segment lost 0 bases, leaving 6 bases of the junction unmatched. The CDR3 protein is CASSVVGSGVETQYF. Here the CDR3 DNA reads TGTGCCAGCAGCGTAGTTGGTAGCGGGGTGGAGACCCAGTACTTC.

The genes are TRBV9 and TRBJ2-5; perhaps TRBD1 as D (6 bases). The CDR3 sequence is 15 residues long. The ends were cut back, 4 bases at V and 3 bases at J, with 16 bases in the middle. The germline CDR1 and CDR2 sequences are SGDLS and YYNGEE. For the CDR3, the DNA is TGTGCCAGCAGCTCCTACCAGGGGCCCAAAGAGACCCAGTACTTC. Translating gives CASSSYQGPKETQYF.

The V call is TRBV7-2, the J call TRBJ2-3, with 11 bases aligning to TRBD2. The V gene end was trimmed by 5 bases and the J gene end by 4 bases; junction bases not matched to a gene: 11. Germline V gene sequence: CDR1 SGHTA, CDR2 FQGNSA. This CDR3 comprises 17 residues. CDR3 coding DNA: TGTGCCAGCAGCCCCCAGGGTAGCGGGGGGGCAGCAGATACGCAGTATTTT. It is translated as CASSPQGSGGAADTQYF.